This entry is about one TCR beta chain. This entry is derived from a study of control samples from healthy donors and cancer patients. The CDR3 has 13 amino acids. The germline CDR1 and CDR2 sequences are MDHEN and SYDVKM. Deletions cut 2 bases from V and 14 bases from J, with 18 bases between. Assay: immunoSEQ multiplex PCR; the TCRdb copy retains only in-frame clones and omits some. The sample has roughly 30,000 clones; approximately 79% are singletons. The J gene is TRBJ2-5, the V gene TRBV28; D remains unclear. Sequencing input: PBMCs. The receptor was isolated from a man aged 55 to 70 with head and neck cancer. CDR3 DNA: TGTGCCAGCAGTTTAATACCAACGAGTTACCCTTACTTC. Translation: CASSLIPTSYPYF. The full variable domain, its missing parts supplied by reference TRBV28 and TRBJ2-5, is DVKVTQSSRYLVKRTGEKVFLECVQDMDHENMFWYRQDPGLGLRLIYFSYDVKMKEKGDIPEGYSVSREKKERFSLILESASTNQTSMYLCASSLIPTSYPYFGPGTRLLVL.